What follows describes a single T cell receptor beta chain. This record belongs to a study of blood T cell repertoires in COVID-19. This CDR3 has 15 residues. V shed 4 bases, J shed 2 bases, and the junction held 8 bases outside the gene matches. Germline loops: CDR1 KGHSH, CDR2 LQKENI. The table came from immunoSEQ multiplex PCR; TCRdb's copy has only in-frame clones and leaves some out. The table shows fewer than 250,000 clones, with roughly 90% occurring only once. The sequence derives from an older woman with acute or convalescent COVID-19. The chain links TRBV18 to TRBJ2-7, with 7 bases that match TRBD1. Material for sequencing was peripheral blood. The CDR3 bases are TGTGCCAGCTCACGACAGGGCCCTGCTCCCTACGAGCAGTACTTC. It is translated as CASSRQGPAPYEQYF.